The 30 T cell receptor beta chains given below trace back to one sample, sequenced in a study of cytomegalovirus exposure and HLA in healthy donors. 60 Vbeta and 13 Jbeta primers were used in PCR. The table came from immunoSEQ multiplex PCR; TCRdb's copy has only in-frame clones and leaves some out. The sample lists 200,000 to 250,000 clones; 70% to 90% were seen once. The specimen sequenced was PBMCs. These receptors came from a human donor in good health.

This clone has only a few counts. The gene calls are TRBV6-6 and TRBJ2-3; D unclear. The germline CDR1 and CDR2 sequences are MNHNY and SVGAGI (reference sequence). CDR3 length: 13 residues. V dropped 2 bases and J dropped 6 bases, with 9 bases sitting between them. This CDR3 is CASSYQAPDTQYF. CDR3 nucleotides: TGTGCCAGCAGTTACCAAGCCCCCGATACGCAGTATTTT.

The CDR3 DNA reads as TGTGCCAGCAGCTTGGGTCTCGACACCACCTCCTACGAGCAGTACTTC. Protein product: CASSLGLDTTSYEQYF. The rearrangement uses TRBV5-5 and TRBJ2-7; no clear D. Germline V gives CDR1 SGHKS, CDR2 YYEKEE (reference sequence). Trimming cost V 0 bases and J 0 bases, with 13 bases left between them. This CDR3 region has 16 residues.

This chain links TRBV10-3 with TRBJ2-5; 11 nucleotides align to TRBD2. V was clipped by 3 bases and J by 5 bases; unmatched bases: 5. Germline lookup yields CDR1 ENHRY and CDR2 SYGVKD. The CDR3 is 15 amino acids. The CDR3 loop reads CAISELAGAPETQYF. CDR3 sequence (DNA): TGTGCCATCAGTGAACTAGCGGGAGCCCCCGAGACCCAGTACTTC.

The J gene is TRBJ2-7, the V gene TRBV19; the match to TRBD1 covers 8 bases. Germline loops: CDR1 LNHDA, CDR2 SQIVND (reference sequence). Losses at the gene ends were 4 bases for V and 11 bases for J; bases not matched to a gene: 7. This CDR3 contains 12 residues. The CDR3 is CASSTAGGAKYF. The CDR3 DNA reads as TGTGCCAGTAGTACCGCAGGGGGCGCGAAGTACTTC. Variable domain in full (rest from reference TRBV19 and TRBJ2-7): DGGITQSPKYLFRKEGQNVTLSCEQNLNHDAMYWYRQDPGQGLRLIYYSQIVNDFQKGDIAEGYSVSREKKESFPLTVTSAQKNPTAFYLCASSTAGGAKYFGPGTRLTVT.

The V and J genes are TRBV7-3 and TRBJ2-1; the match to TRBD2 covers 9 bases. V lost 3 bases to trimming and J lost 8 bases; unmatched junction nucleotides: 8. The CDR3 covers 15 residues. Germline values: CDR1 SGHTA, CDR2 FQGTGA. CDR3 protein: CASSFRGLAQDEQFF. The CDR3, as DNA: TGTGCCAGCAGCTTTAGGGGACTAGCACAAGATGAGCAGTTCTTC. The full variable domain, in which reference TRBV7-3 and TRBJ2-1 provide the parts outside the CDR3, is GAGVSQTPSNKVTEKGKYVELRCDPISGHTALYWYRQSLGQGPEFLIYFQGTGAADDSGLPNDRFFAVRPEGSVSTLKIQRTERGDSAVYLCASSFRGLAQDEQFFGPGTRLTVL.

The rearrangement joins TRBV4-1 to TRBJ2-5, with D unresolved. CDR1 is MGHRA and CDR2 is YSYEKL in the germline V gene. V was shortened by 0 bases and J by 1 base, with 6 bases between the two germline ends. This CDR3 is built from 14 residues. The CDR3 spells CASSQEGAQETQYF. The CDR3 DNA reads TGCGCCAGCAGCCAAGAAGGAGCCCAAGAGACCCAGTACTTC.

Remarks on this clone: An end of the junction differs from the germline gene, which may be a read error. The J gene is TRBJ2-2, the V gene TRBV7-7; 10 nucleotides line up with TRBD2. Germline CDR1 is SSHAT and CDR2 is FNYEAQ (reference sequence). This CDR3 region has 18 residues. The CDR3, as DNA: TGTGCTAGCAGCCTTACCCCTGGGACTAGCGTTACCACCGGGGAGCTGTTTTTT. Amino acids: CASSLTPGTSVTTGELFF.

The rearrangement joins TRBV30 to TRBJ2-1; a weak D match, TRBD1 (5 bases). V shed 0 bases and J shed 2 bases, with 8 bases lying between them. Germline CDR1 GTSNPN, CDR2 SVGIG (reference sequence). This CDR3 comprises 14 residues. Here the CDR3 DNA reads TGTGCCTGGAGTGTACTCAGGGCCTACAATGAGCAGTTCTTC. This codes for CAWSVLRAYNEQFF. Variable domain in full (rest from reference TRBV30 and TRBJ2-1): SQTIHQWPATLVQPVGSPLSLECTVEGTSNPNLYWYRQAAGRGLQLLFYSVGIGQISSEVPQNLSASRPQDRQFILSSKKLLLSDSGFYLCAWSVLRAYNEQFFGPGTRLTVL.

V is TRBV5-1 and J is TRBJ2-1, with 13 bases aligning to TRBD2. The trim removed 4 bases at V and 2 bases at J, leaving 6 bases unmatched. The germline V gene has CDR1 SGHRS and CDR2 YFSETQ. The CDR3 covers 17 residues. Here the CDR3 reads CASSRTSGRLTYNEQFF. DNA of the CDR3: TGCGCCAGCAGCCGGACTAGCGGGAGACTCACCTACAATGAGCAGTTCTTC.

CDR3 amino acids: CASSESGREEKLFF. The CDR3 DNA is TGTGCCAGCAGTGAGTCAGGGCGGGAAGAAAAACTGTTTTTT. The rearrangement uses TRBV2 and TRBJ1-4, with D possibly TRBD1 on 5 matching bases. CDR1 and CDR2 from the germline V gene are SNHLY and FYNNEI. Trimming left V 3 bases short and J 8 bases short, with 13 bases between. The CDR3 runs to 14 residues.

The chain links TRBV14 to TRBJ2-3; D remains unclear. V was pared by 0 bases and J by 2 bases, with 12 bases between. CDR3 length: 16 residues. Per germline, CDR1 SGHDN and CDR2 FVKESK. The CDR3: CASSQETYHFTDTQYF. CDR3 DNA: TGTGCCAGCAGCCAAGAGACTTACCACTTCACAGATACGCAGTATTTT.

This chain joins TRBV7-6 and TRBJ1-1; D gene uncertain. Germline V gene data show CDR1 as SGHVS and CDR2 as FNYEAQ. The CDR3 is 14 residues long. Trimming took 1 base from V and 4 from J, leaving 10 bases between them. The CDR3 spells CASSLEVEGTEAFF. CDR3 coding DNA: TGTGCCAGCAGCTTAGAAGTTGAGGGCACTGAAGCTTTCTTT.

The J gene is TRBJ2-2, the V gene TRBV28; D perhaps matches TRBD1 (6 bases). The length of the CDR3 is 17 residues. Trimming pared 5 bases from V and 5 bases from J, leaving 21 bases between. CDR1 and CDR2 (germline): MDHEN, SYDVKM. The CDR3 spells CASSSLGGQGYTGELFF. The CDR3 region has the DNA TGTGCCAGCAGTAGCCTAGGCGGTCAGGGGTATACCGGGGAGCTGTTTTTT.

The CDR3 loop reads CASSLVKGRPYEQYF. CDR3 nucleotides: TGTGCCAGCAGCTTAGTTAAGGGGCGCCCCTACGAGCAGTACTTC. The chain joins TRBV7-2 to TRBJ2-7, with D possibly TRBD1 on 5 matching bases. Between the trimmed V and J ends, which lost 1 base and 2 bases, there was a span of 12 bases. Germline CDR1 reads SGHTA; CDR2 reads FQGNSA. CDR3 length: 15 residues.

The chain uses TRBV7-3 and TRBJ2-1, with TRBD1 as a possible D gene (6 bases). CDR1 SGHTA and CDR2 FQGTGA come from the germline V gene. V lost 5 bases to trimming and J lost 10 bases, with 12 bases between them. The CDR3 length is 12 residues. The CDR3 coding sequence is TGTGCCAGCAGCACACAGGGCGGCGAGCAGTTCTTC. It encodes CASSTQGGEQFF.

This chain connects TRBV12-5 to TRBJ2-1; 16 bases are a match to TRBD2. CDR1 is LGHNT, CDR2 FRNRAP, per germline. This CDR3 is 17 amino acids long. After removal of 5 bases from V and 7 bases from J, the junction contained 8 bases not matched to a gene. CDR3: CASGPGLAGGLGNEQFF. Here the CDR3 DNA reads TGTGCTAGTGGTCCGGGACTAGCGGGAGGGCTCGGAAATGAGCAGTTCTTC. The complete variable domain, with remaining parts taken from reference TRBV12-5 and TRBJ2-1, reads DARVTQTPRHKVTEMGQEVTMRCQPILGHNTVFWYRQTMMQGLELLAYFRNRAPLDDSGMPKDRFSAEMPDATLATLKIQPSEPRDSAVYFCASGPGLAGGLGNEQFFGPGTRLTVL.

The chain couples TRBV7-3 to TRBJ2-5; D may correspond to TRBD1 or TRBD2 (6 bases each). The CDR3 spans 15 residues. V was pared by 5 bases and J by 5 bases, with 18 bases between. Germline CDR1 is SGHTA and CDR2 is FQGTGA. In DNA, the CDR3 is TGTGCCAGCAGCATAAGGGGGACTGGGGGGGAGACCCAGTACTTC. Its protein is CASSIRGTGGETQYF. The full variable domain, its missing parts supplied by reference TRBV7-3 and TRBJ2-5, is GAGVSQTPSNKVTEKGKYVELRCDPISGHTALYWYRQSLGQGPEFLIYFQGTGAADDSGLPNDRFFAVRPEGSVSTLKIQRTERGDSAVYLCASSIRGTGGETQYFGPGTRLLVL.

V and J are TRBV28 and TRBJ1-2, with no clear D. From germline, CDR1 is MDHEN and CDR2 SYDVKM. The V end was cut by 5 bases, the J end by 8 bases, with 9 bases between. CDR3 size: 11 residues. CDR3 region: CASSPRQGYTF. CDR3 nucleotide sequence: TGTGCCAGCAGTCCTCGACAAGGCTACACCTTC.

The chain joins TRBV11-3 to TRBJ2-1; 7 bases match TRBD2. Germline lookup yields CDR1 SGHNT and CDR2 YENEEA. Trimming cost V 5 bases and J 4 bases; bases outside gene matches: 14. CDR3 size: 17 residues. The CDR3 loop reads CASSPRSRAGPYNEQFF. CDR3 bases: TGTGCCAGCAGCCCACGGTCGCGAGCGGGACCGTACAATGAGCAGTTCTTC. Based on the CDR3 plus reference TRBV11-3 and TRBJ2-1, the full variable domain is EAGVVQSPRYKIIEKKQPVAFWCNPISGHNTLYWYLQNLGQGPELLIRYENEEAVDDSQLPKDRFSAERLKGVDSTLKIQPAELGDSAVYLCASSPRSRAGPYNEQFFGPGTRLTVL.

This sequence joins TRBV29-1 and TRBJ2-7; maybe TRBD2 (6 bases). The germline V gene has CDR1 SQVTM and CDR2 ANQGSEA. The CDR3 runs 11 residues. V lost 7 bases and J 3 bases, leaving 10 bases between the germline ends. The CDR3 region is CSGTINYEQYF. The CDR3 DNA is TGCAGCGGGACTATTAACTACGAGCAGTACTTC.

This chain links TRBV5-6 with TRBJ1-1, with TRBD1 as a possible D gene (6 bases). V gave up 0 bases and J gave up 0 bases, with 15 bases separating them. This CDR3 has 17 amino acids. The germline gives CDR1 SGHDT, CDR2 YYEEEE. The CDR3 sequence is CASSLDPGAYMNTEAFF. CDR3 DNA sequence: TGTGCCAGCAGCTTGGACCCAGGGGCGTATATGAACACTGAAGCTTTCTTT. Supplemented by reference TRBV5-6 and TRBJ1-1, the full variable domain reads DAGVTQSPTHLIKTRGQQVTLRCSPKSGHDTVSWYQQALGQGPQFIFQYYEEEERQRGNFPDRFSGHQFPNYSSELNVNALLLGDSALYLCASSLDPGAYMNTEAFFGQGTRLTVV.

This clone was picked up one time. The chain joins TRBV2 to TRBJ1-2, with a possible D match to TRBD1 (6 bases). The CDR3 is 14 amino acids. Per germline, CDR1 SNHLY and CDR2 FYNNEI. Deletions cut 3 bases from V and 4 bases from J, with 12 bases between. CDR3 in amino acids: CASSERGASYGYTF. The CDR3, as DNA: TGTGCCAGCAGTGAGCGGGGGGCATCCTATGGCTACACCTTC.

The chain links TRBV7-2 to TRBJ1-2, with TRBD1 identical over 9 bases. The CDR3 is made up of 15 amino acids. The junction had 8 bases not matched to a gene; V was cut back by 5 bases and J by 4 bases. Germline V CDR1 and CDR2: SGHTA, FQGNSA. CDR3 loop: CASSPPTGGIYGYTF. The CDR3 coding sequence is TGTGCCAGCAGCCCCCCGACAGGGGGGATCTATGGCTACACCTTC.

CDR3 nucleotide sequence: TGTGCCAGCAGTTTAATCGAGAGCAATGAGCAGTTCTTC. Translating gives CASSLIESNEQFF. This sequence joins TRBV28 and TRBJ2-1; no definite D call. Trimming took off 2 bases at V and 6 bases at J, with 8 bases between the two ends. This CDR3 comprises 13 residues. Germline V lookup: CDR1 MDHEN, CDR2 SYDVKM.

The V gene is TRBV5-8, the J gene TRBJ2-3, with D possibly matching TRBD1 (6 bases). Germline CDR1 reads SGHTS; CDR2 reads YDEGEE. The CDR3 runs 15 residues. Trimming pared 4 bases from V and 3 bases from J, leaving 15 bases between. As DNA, the CDR3 is TGTGCCAGCAGCCACCAACAGGGTGGTACAGATACGCAGTATTTT. It translates to CASSHQQGGTDTQYF.

The chain carries TRBV2 and TRBJ2-7, with TRBD2 matching 12 bases. The V gene end was trimmed by 3 bases and the J gene end by 3 bases; junction bases not matched to a gene: 6. The CDR3 length is 16 residues. Germline assignment: CDR1 SNHLY and CDR2 FYNNEI. As DNA, the CDR3 is TGTGCCAGCAGTGAGGATGGACTAGCGGGGTTCTACGAGCAGTACTTC. Its protein product is CASSEDGLAGFYEQYF.

This clone was detected only a few times. V gene TRBV7-2 combines with J gene TRBJ2-7; TRBD1 is a possible D gene (5 bases). This CDR3 has 15 residues. V was trimmed by 5 bases and J by 2 bases, leaving 16 bases between them. Germline V lookup: CDR1 SGHTA, CDR2 FQGNSA. CDR3 coding DNA: TGTGCCAGCAGCCTGGGGTGGCAGGGAACCTACGAGCAGTACTTC. Protein sequence: CASSLGWQGTYEQYF.

The sample holds one count of this clone. The chain has TRBV28 and TRBJ1-5; TRBD1 matches 7 bases. CDR3 size: 16 residues. Looked up from germline, CDR1 is MDHEN and CDR2 is SYDVKM. The V and J ends lost 5 bases and 4 bases, in that order; junction bases with no gene match: 11. Here the CDR3 reads CASSPSGQLVNQPQHF. The CDR3 DNA is TGTGCCAGCAGTCCCTCGGGACAGCTAGTAAATCAGCCCCAGCATTTT.

This clone was seen only a few times. This chain links TRBV20-1 with TRBJ2-7, with TRBD1 matching 9 bases. The CDR3 is 11 residues long. Germline assignment: CDR1 DFQATT and CDR2 SNEGSKA (reference sequence). The CDR3 spells CSGQGNYEQYF. Written as DNA, the CDR3 is TGCAGCGGACAGGGGAACTACGAGCAGTACTTC.

This rearrangement joins TRBV29-1 to TRBJ1-5, with 9 nucleotides matching TRBD1. CDR1 and CDR2 (germline): SQVTM, ANQGSEA. The CDR3 sequence is 13 residues long. After removal of 6 bases from V and 4 bases from J, the junction contained 4 bases not matched to a gene. CDR3 bases: TGCAGCGTAAAAGACAGGGGGAATCAGCCCCAGCATTTT. Its protein is CSVKDRGNQPQHF. Filled out from reference TRBV29-1 and TRBJ1-5, the complete variable domain reads SAVISQKPSRDICQRGTSLTIQCQVDSQVTMMFWYRQQPGQSLTLIATANQGSEATYESGFVIDKFPISRPNLTFSTLTVSNMSPEDSSIYLCSVKDRGNQPQHFGDGTRLSIL.